This T cell receptor beta chain was retrieved from a study of T cells in Graves' hyperthyroidism and ophthalmopathy. Amplification of TCR beta CDR3 regions used RNA as the template. First-round RT-PCR with HTBI primers amplified the TCR CDR3 region. TCRdb ran MiXCR on the multiplex PCR reads and lists one entry per CDR3 protein. This repertoire shows about 360,000 distinct CDR3 sequences, less than 15% found once; its top ten account for 9.2%. This clonotype was seen repeatedly, ten times or more. This TCR was recovered from a woman aged 18-30 years with Graves' hyperthyroidism. Input material: blood.

In DNA form, the CDR3 reads TGTGCCAGCAGTGAAGGTTCAGGCCGTCAGCCCCAGCATTTT. The encoded protein is CASSEGSGRQPQHF. The chain employs TRBV6-1 and TRBJ1-5, with D unresolved. The CDR3 runs to 14 residues. V lost 1 base to trimming and J lost 6 bases, with 10 bases between them. Germline loops: CDR1 MNHNS, CDR2 SASEGT.